The table lists the clone carrying this T cell receptor beta chain with a count of one. Germline CDR1 reads SGHTA; CDR2 reads FQGNSA. The junction had 6 bases not matched to a gene; V was cut back by 5 bases and J by 2 bases. This CDR3 has 15 amino acids. This record comes from a study of blood T cells in healthy people across ages. A second PCR of 7 to 11 cycles used a sample-barcoded 5' primer and a J-beta primer mix. A template-switch adaptor with 12 random nucleotides tagged each cDNA molecule. TCRdb ran MiXCR on the 5' RACE reads and lists one entry per CDR3 protein. Altogether around 870,000 distinct CDR3 sequences are present, under 30% being singletons, with the ten largest covering around a sixth. Caucasian, healthy and from Russia, the donors were aged between about 6 and 100.

Sequenced: blood. The chain recombines TRBV7-2 with TRBJ2-7; TRBD1 agrees at 10 bases. This TCR was recovered from a woman of 80 years or more in good health. The CDR3 sequence is CASSAAGTGAYEQYF. The CDR3 DNA reads as TGTGCCAGCAGCGCTGCCGGGACAGGGGCCTACGAGCAGTACTTC.